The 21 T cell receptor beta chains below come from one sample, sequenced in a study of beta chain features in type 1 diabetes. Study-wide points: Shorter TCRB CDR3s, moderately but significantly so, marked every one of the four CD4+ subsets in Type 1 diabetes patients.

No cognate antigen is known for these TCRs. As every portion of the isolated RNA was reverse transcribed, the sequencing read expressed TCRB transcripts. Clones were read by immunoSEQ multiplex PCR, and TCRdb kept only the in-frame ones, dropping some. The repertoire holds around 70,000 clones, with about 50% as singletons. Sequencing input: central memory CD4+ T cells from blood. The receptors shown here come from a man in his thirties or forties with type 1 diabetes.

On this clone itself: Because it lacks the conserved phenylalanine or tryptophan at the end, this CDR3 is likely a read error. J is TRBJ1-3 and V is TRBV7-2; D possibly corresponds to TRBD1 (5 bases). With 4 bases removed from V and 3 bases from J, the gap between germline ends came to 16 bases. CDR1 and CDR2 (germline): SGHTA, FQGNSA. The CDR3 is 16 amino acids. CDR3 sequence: CASSSTPGLIGNTIYL. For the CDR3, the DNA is TGTGCCAGCAGCTCCACCCCAGGGTTGATTGGAAACACCATATATCTT.

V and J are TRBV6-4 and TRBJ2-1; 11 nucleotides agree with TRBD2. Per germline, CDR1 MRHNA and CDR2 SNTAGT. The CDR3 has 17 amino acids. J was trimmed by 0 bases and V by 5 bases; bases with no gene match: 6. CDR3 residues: CASSPLAGGSSYNEQFF. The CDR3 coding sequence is TGTGCCAGCAGTCCCCTAGCGGGAGGATCCTCCTACAATGAGCAGTTCTTC.

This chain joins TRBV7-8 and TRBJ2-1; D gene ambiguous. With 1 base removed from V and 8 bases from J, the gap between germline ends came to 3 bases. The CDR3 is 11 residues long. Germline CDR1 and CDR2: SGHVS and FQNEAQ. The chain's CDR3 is CASSLEHEQFF. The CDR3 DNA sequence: TGTGCCAGCAGCTTAGAGCATGAGCAGTTCTTC. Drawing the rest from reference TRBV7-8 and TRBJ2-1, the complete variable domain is GAGVSQSPRYKVAKRGQDVALRCDPISGHVSLFWYQQALGQGPEFLTYFQNEAQLDKSGLPSDRFFAERPEGSVSTLKIQRTQQEDSAVYLCASSLEHEQFFGPGTRLTVL.

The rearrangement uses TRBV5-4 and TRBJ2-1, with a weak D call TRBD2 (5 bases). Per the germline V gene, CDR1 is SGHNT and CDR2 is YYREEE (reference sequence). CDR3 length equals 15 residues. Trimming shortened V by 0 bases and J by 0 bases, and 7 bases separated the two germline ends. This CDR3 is CASSLGLYSYNEQFF. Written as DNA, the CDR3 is TGTGCCAGCAGCTTGGGACTATACTCCTACAATGAGCAGTTCTTC. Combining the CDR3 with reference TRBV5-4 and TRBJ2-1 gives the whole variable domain ETGVTQSPTHLIKTRGQQVTLRCSSQSGHNTVSWYQQALGQGPQFIFQYYREEENGRGNFPPRFSGLQFPNYSSELNVNALELDDSALYLCASSLGLYSYNEQFFGPGTRLTVL.

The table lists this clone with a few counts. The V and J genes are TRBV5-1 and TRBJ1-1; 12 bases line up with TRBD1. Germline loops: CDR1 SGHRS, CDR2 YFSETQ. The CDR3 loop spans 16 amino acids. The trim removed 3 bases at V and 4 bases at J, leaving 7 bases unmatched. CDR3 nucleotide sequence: TGCGCCAGCAGCTCGGGACAGGGGGCCTCCGGCACTGAAGCTTTCTTT. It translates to CASSSGQGASGTEAFF.

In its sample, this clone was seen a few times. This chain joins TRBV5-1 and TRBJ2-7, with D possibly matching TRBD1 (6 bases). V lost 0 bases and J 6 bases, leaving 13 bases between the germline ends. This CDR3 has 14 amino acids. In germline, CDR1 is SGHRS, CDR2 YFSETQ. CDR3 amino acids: CASSLVARGGEQYF. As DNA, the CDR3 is TGCGCCAGCAGCTTGGTGGCCAGGGGCGGCGAGCAGTACTTC.

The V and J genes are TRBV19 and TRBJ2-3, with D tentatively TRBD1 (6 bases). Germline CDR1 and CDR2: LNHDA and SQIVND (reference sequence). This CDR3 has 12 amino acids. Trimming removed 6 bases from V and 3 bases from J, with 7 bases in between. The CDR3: CASSRGTDTQYF. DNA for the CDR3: TGTGCCAGTAGCAGGGGAACAGATACGCAGTATTTT.

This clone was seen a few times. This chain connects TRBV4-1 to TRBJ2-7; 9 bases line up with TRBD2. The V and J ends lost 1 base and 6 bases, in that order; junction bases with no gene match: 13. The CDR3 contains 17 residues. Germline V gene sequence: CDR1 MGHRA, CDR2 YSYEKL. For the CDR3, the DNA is TGCGCCAGCAGCCAAGTTGGAGCGGGAGGCCCCTATTCCGAGCAGTACTTC. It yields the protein CASSQVGAGGPYSEQYF.

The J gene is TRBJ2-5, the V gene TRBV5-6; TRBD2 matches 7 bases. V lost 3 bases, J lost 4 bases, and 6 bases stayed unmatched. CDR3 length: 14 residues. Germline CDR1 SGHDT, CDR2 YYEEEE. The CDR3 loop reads CASSSWGGLETQYF. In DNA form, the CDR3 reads TGTGCCAGCAGCTCGTGGGGGGGGTTAGAGACCCAGTACTTC.

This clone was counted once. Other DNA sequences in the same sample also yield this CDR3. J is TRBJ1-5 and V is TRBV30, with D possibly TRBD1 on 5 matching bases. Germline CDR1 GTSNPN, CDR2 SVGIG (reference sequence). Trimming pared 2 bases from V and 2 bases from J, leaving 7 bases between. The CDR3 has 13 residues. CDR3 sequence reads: CAWSLTGNQPQHF. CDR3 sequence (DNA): TGTGCCTGGAGTCTGACAGGCAATCAGCCCCAGCATTTT.

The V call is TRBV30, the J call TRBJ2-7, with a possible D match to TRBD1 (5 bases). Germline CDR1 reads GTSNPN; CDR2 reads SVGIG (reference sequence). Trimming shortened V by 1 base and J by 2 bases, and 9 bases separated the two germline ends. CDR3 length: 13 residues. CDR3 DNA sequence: TGTGCCTGGAGTGGGTCAGGGACCTACGAGCAGTACTTC. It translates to CAWSGSGTYEQYF. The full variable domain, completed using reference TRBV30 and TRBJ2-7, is SQTIHQWPATLVQPVGSPLSLECTVEGTSNPNLYWYRQAAGRGLQLLFYSVGIGQISSEVPQNLSASRPQDRQFILSSKKLLLSDSGFYLCAWSGSGTYEQYFGPGTRLTVT.

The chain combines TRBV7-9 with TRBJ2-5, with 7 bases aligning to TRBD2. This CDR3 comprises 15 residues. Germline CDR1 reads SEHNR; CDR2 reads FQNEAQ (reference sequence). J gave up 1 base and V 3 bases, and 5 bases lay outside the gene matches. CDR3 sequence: CASSLGGGIQETQYF. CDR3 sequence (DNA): TGTGCCAGCAGCTTGGGCGGGGGAATCCAAGAGACCCAGTACTTC.

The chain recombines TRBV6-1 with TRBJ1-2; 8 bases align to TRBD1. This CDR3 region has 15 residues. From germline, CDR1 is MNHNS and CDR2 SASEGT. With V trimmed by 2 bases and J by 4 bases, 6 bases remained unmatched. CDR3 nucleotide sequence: TGTGCCAGCAGTGAACGGGCAGGGGGCGGCTATGGCTACACCTTC. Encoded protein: CASSERAGGGYGYTF.

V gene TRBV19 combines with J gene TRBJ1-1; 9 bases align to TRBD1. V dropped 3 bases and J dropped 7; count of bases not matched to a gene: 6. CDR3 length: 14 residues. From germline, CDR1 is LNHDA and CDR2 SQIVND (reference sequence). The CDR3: CASSIYRGQNEAFF. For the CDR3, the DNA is TGTGCCAGTAGTATTTACAGGGGGCAGAATGAAGCTTTCTTT.

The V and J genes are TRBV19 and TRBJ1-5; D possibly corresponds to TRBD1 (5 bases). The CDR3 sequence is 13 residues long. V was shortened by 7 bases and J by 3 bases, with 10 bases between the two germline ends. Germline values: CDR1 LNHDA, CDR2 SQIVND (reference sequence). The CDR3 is CASTQGLNQPQHF. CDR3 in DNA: TGTGCCAGTACCCAGGGACTCAATCAGCCCCAGCATTTT.

Here the CDR3 reads CASLRLQGAGETQYF. The CDR3 DNA reads as TGTGCCAGCCTCAGGCTACAGGGGGCGGGGGAGACCCAGTACTTC. This rearrangement joins TRBV6-5 to TRBJ2-5; 9 bases agree with TRBD1. The CDR3 length is 15 residues. Germline V gives CDR1 MNHEY, CDR2 SVGAGI. Trimming removed 8 bases from V and 5 bases from J; junction bases left unmatched: 12.

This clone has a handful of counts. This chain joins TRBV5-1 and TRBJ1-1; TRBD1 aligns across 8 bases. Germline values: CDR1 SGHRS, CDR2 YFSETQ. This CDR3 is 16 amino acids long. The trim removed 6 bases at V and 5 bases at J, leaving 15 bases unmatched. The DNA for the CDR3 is TGCGCCAGCACCGCTTGGTTGGGCAGGGGGCCGACTGAAGCTTTCTTT. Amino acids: CASTAWLGRGPTEAFF.

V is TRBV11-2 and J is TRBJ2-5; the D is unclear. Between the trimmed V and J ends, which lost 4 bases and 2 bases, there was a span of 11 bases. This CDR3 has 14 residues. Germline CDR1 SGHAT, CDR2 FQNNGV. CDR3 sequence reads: CASSSRGTQETQYF. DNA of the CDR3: TGTGCCAGCAGCTCGCGCGGTACACAAGAGACCCAGTACTTC.

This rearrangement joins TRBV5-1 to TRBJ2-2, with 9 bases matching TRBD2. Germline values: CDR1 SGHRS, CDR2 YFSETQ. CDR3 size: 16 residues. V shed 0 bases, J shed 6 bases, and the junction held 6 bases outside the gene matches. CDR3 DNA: TGCGCCAGCAGCTTGGGGCTAGCGGGACTTGCCGGGGAGCTGTTTTTT. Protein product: CASSLGLAGLAGELFF.

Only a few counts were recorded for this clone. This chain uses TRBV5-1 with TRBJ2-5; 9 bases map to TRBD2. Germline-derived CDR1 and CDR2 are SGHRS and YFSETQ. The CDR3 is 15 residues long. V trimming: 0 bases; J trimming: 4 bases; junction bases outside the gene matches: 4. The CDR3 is CASSLAGTSRETQYF. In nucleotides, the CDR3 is TGCGCCAGCAGCTTGGCCGGGACTAGCAGAGAGACCCAGTACTTC.

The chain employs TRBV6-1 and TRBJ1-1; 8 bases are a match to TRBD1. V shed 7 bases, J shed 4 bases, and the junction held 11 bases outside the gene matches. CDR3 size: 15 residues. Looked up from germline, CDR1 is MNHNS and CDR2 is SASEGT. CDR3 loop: CASMRTGWLGTEAFF. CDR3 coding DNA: TGTGCCAGCATGCGGACAGGGTGGTTGGGCACTGAAGCTTTCTTT.